This TCR beta chain was identified during a study of cytomegalovirus exposure and HLA in healthy donors (dated 2017 in TCRdb). For the study in its entirety: In an earlier analysis of some 610 of the donors, less than 350 Gb of sequence data and 100 million or so unique TCR beta sequences from about 180 million T cells were reported. In addition to the first cohort of around 670 subjects, a separate validation cohort of 120 different subjects was used. To predict cytomegalovirus infection status, the study combined high-throughput TCR immunosequencing, statistical association of individual TCRs with disease status, and machine learning. The study profiled the T cell repertoires of about 720 subjects by immunosequencing and related them to cytomegalovirus serostatus. Typing coverage differed by locus: A, B, C, DRB1 and DQB1 were typed in about 620-640 donors, DQA1 in around 500, DPA1 in approximately 600, and DPB1 in 400 to 480. The genetic ancestry cluster associated with self-reported Caucasian donors included over 80% of the 350 to 500 genotyped donors. The aim of the study was to test whether cataloging public T cell receptors could identify signatures of past pathogen exposure. About 280 gigabases of sequencing data and approximately 93 million unique TCR sequences were included in an early release covering roughly 600 HLA-typed donors. Among around 400 genotyped donors of the cohort, an average of around 240,000 unique TCR beta nucleotide sequences were sequenced per donor, around a sixth of them non-productive. In a later analysis, previously published TCR beta repertoires from about 670 donors were re-analyzed and high-resolution HLA genotyping was added so that TCR occurrence patterns could be studied. An earlier analysis of around 540 of the donors applied high-throughput TCR beta sequencing to assess whether each TCR beta V gene segment acted as functional or pseudogenic. Genome-wide SNP genotypes for about 65% of the roughly 670 donors were used in a later genetic analysis, which treated that subset as a discovery cohort. All discovery cohort repertoires had been generated using a single sequencing platform. HLA typing included class I and class II loci at four-digit resolution. Rather than drawing on any new phenotypic data, the later analysis identified candidate immune exposures from TCR beta sequences and the way those sequences occurred across donors. Donor age, sex, ethnicity and CMV serostatus were collected together with the repertoire data. Because of strong linkage in the cohort, roughly five DR-DQ haplotypes were treated as single units for association and clustering. The investigation overall reported the following: In vitro tests confirmed that a few of the cytomegalovirus-associated TCR beta chains recognize cytomegalovirus antigens. In a later analysis, several top co-occurrence clusters were reported to appear linked to parvovirus B19, influenza, CMV and Epstein-Barr virus. Because HLA typing was missing for some donors at each locus, association tests included only the typed subset. Most TCR sequences were seen in very few donors, while some public TCRs were found in many individuals. In both the original and validation cohorts, the classifier was reported to diagnose cytomegalovirus status with high specificity and sensitivity. The sequencing pipeline was judged likely to have produced a cluster of highly shared sequence variants as a technical artifact. Because counts were too low, about 17 rarely observed V segments, including chromosome 9 orphons, were excluded from the earlier analysis of several hundred of the donors. Immune exposure information for the cohort was limited to CMV serostatus. In a later analysis, HLA-associated TCR beta chains were found to be more clonally expanded and to have lower generation probabilities than equally common non-associated chains. In an earlier analysis of 587 of the donors, most TCR beta V segments appeared in productive rearrangements about 90% or about 30% of the time, broadly matching IMGT annotations. Strong co-occurrence of HLA alleles, especially DR and DQ, made assigning TCR associations to individual alleles difficult. A later analysis found that most CMV-associated TCR beta chains appeared HLA-restricted, with HLA associations seemingly driven largely by CMV exposure. A total of 150 to 200 TCR beta chains were listed by the study as associated with cytomegalovirus. In a later genetic analysis, a missense DCLRE1C variant was associated with V-gene and J-gene trimming of TCR beta chains, and the association was replicated in an independent cohort. A later genetic analysis reported fewer N-insertions in productive TCRs among donors in an Asian-associated ancestry cluster than the approximately 670-donor mean. The 87-base-pair reads could not distinguish some IMGT-functional V segments, including TRBV6-2 and TRBV6-3, so those segments were excluded. In a later analysis, over 15,000 TCR beta sequences were associated with specific HLA alleles at a false discovery rate of 0.05. The authors suggested that the approach could potentially be generalized to other disease states and immunological phenotypes. Only TCR beta chains were sequenced in this cohort, and the absence of alpha or paired-chain data limited detectable features. Sequencing depth was assumed to be roughly uniform across donors in the presence/absence analyses, though that assumption may not hold. A further reported finding was that TCR beta sequences accurately predicted the HLA-A and HLA-B alleles for most subjects in the first cohort. Correlated functional status among segregating V segments might be attributable to linkage disequilibrium, but an unknown experimental factor could not be ruled out. In a later analysis, the rate of TCR association differed among HLA loci, with DRB1 alleles having the most associated TCRs and HLA-C alleles having the fewest.

Libraries were constructed by the immunoSEQ multiplex PCR assay. A mixture of 60 forward primers for TCR Vbeta segments and 13 reverse primers for TCR Jbeta segments was used in the multiplex PCR. The CDR3 region of rearranged TCR beta genes was amplified from genomic DNA with a multiplex PCR assay. Amplified TCR beta libraries were sequenced as 87-base-pair reads on the Illumina HiSeq System. Per the source publication's procedure: A later analysis counted about 80 million unique TCR beta chains across the 666 repertoires, and around 9.9 million of these chains were shared by at least two donors. Raw reads were error-corrected and collapsed into unique sequences by a nearest-neighbor algorithm in which closely related sequences were merged to remove PCR and sequencing errors. Alignment of CDR3 sequences to IMGT reference sequences was used to assign V, D and J gene segments. Each retained sequence needed at least a six-nucleotide match to both a V gene segment and a J gene segment. A rearrangement was called productive if the CDR3 had no stop codons and remained in frame with V and J, and every other rearrangement was called non-productive. CDR3 was defined by IMGT convention, running from the second conserved V-encoded cysteine to the conserved J-encoded phenylalanine. The earlier analysis of some 550 of the donors excluded any sequence lacking an unambiguous match to a single V gene segment. An earlier analysis of 587 of the donors classified V segments as functional when productive rearrangements were above 56.7% and as segregating when the standard deviation between donors was above 5%. A statistical classification framework was built for diagnosing cytomegalovirus status from the catalog of TCR beta chain sequences. A later analysis assigned V and J genes by comparing TCR nucleotide sequences with IMGT/GENE-DB human TR gene sequences. Using the TCRdist pipeline, a later analysis assigned CDR3 sequences along with most-parsimonious VDJ recombination scenarios. A later analysis defined each TCR beta chain by its CDR3 amino acid sequence plus V-gene family, and excluded reads lacking a unique V-gene family. In a later analysis, fewer than 650 highly shared, low-generation-probability nucleotide sequences were removed to address suspected cross-contamination and a sequencing artifact. In a later analysis, a clonal expansion index for each public chain was calculated from normalized within-repertoire ranks of inferred template counts. In a later analysis, generation probabilities were computed using a VDJ recombination model fitted to out-of-frame rearrangements, and the results were checked against IGoR. In a later analysis, hypergeometric tests were used to score TCR-TCR, TCR-HLA and TCR-CMV co-occurrence, with a repertoire-size bias correction applied to TCR pairs. False discovery rates were estimated in a later analysis by permuting HLA or CMV assignments 20 times. In a later analysis, co-occurring TCRs were grouped using DBSCAN, with TCRdist sequence similarity added in when clustering inside HLA-allele-positive subsets. Co-occurrence clustering excluded repertoires with fewer than 30,000 or more than 120,000 public chains, plus five with anomalous nucleotide sharing. TCRdb provides this immuneACCESS table in a form limited to in-frame rearrangements. Some clones are lacking; in checked studies, under half of them reflect an unresolved V gene, and why the rest are absent is not known. The DNA gave D and trimming, while V, J and clone size come from that table. This sample has more than 65,000 clones in its table, and roughly 74% of those were observed once. Around 10% of the sample goes to the ten largest clones.

CDR1 and CDR2 are read off the germline V gene as SGHAT and FQNNGV. V is cut back by 4 bases and J by 5 bases, with 13 bases in the junction unmatched. Including cysteine and phenylalanine, the CDR3 has 16 amino acids. The only DNA kept is the CDR3, 48 bases in frame from the first base. In total, just over 650 healthy bone marrow donors made up the cohort. At the time of sampling, all cohort members were nominally healthy, though unrecorded immune exposures were likely present. The donor was CMV seropositive and belonged to the group of more than 250 seropositive cohort members. A peripheral blood sample was collected from each donor, and TCR beta sequencing was performed on peripheral blood mononuclear cells. The Qiagen DNeasy Blood Extraction Kit was used to extract genomic DNA from the blood cell samples. To note about this clone: Its cognate antigen has yet to be identified. It has no much larger one-base neighbor in the sample; base qualities were not kept.

The sequencing input was PBMCs. The rearrangement joined TRBV11-2 to TRBJ1-2; 7 bases in the middle match TRBD1. This TCR was sampled from a woman in her fifties or sixties in good health and CMV-seropositive. The CDR3 protein is CASSSPGTELIYGYTF. In nucleotides, the sequence is TGTGCCAGCAGCTCGCCCGGGACAGAGTTAATATATGGCTACACCTTC.